This is a list of T cell receptor beta chains from one sample in a study of cytomegalovirus exposure and HLA in healthy donors. Using immunoSEQ multiplex PCR, the repertoire was profiled, and TCRdb retains in-frame clones only, with some absent. There are more than 75,000 clones in the sample, with over 15% held by the top ten. The sequencing sample was made of PBMCs. The receptors were gathered from a man aged 50 to 59 in good health and CMV-seropositive. Both conserved end residues are part of each CDR3. Fields, in order: D gene, J gene, V gene, CDR3 protein, CDR3 DNA. A D gene is named only where the DNA matches it firmly.

d_call: TRBD2; j_call: TRBJ2-1; v_call: TRBV4-1; cdr3_aa: CASSLGGLVNEQFF; cdr3_nt: TGCGCCAGCAGCCTGGGGGGACTAGTCAATGAGCAGTTCTTC
d_call: .; j_call: TRBJ2-7; v_call: TRBV30; cdr3_aa: CAWNQQVRGEQYF; cdr3_nt: TGTGCCTGGAACCAACAAGTTAGGGGCGAGCAGTACTTC
d_call: .; j_call: TRBJ2-1; v_call: TRBV18; cdr3_aa: CASSPPSREINEQFF; cdr3_nt: TGTGCCAGCTCACCACCATCCCGGGAGATTAATGAGCAGTTCTTC
d_call: TRBD1; j_call: TRBJ1-3; v_call: TRBV7-9; cdr3_aa: CASSLVFSGQSNSGNTIYF; cdr3_nt: TGTGCCAGCAGCTTAGTTTTCTCGGGACAGTCAAACTCTGGAAACACCATATATTTT
d_call: .; j_call: TRBJ1-4; v_call: TRBV5-1; cdr3_aa: CASSSGPGGAWKLFF; cdr3_nt: TGCGCCAGCAGCTCTGGGCCGGGGGGAGCTTGGAAACTGTTTTTT
d_call: TRBD2; j_call: TRBJ2-3; v_call: TRBV9; cdr3_aa: CASSEGTRRITDTQYF; cdr3_nt: TGTGCCAGCAGCGAGGGGACTAGGCGGATCACAGATACGCAGTATTTT
d_call: .; j_call: TRBJ2-1; v_call: TRBV6-5; cdr3_aa: CASSYFATSYNEQFF; cdr3_nt: TGTGCCAGCAGTTACTTCGCGACTTCCTACAATGAGCAGTTCTTC
d_call: .; j_call: TRBJ1-5; v_call: TRBV2; cdr3_aa: CASSIQGMGQPQHF; cdr3_nt: TGTGCCAGCAGTATCCAGGGGATGGGTCAGCCCCAGCATTTT
d_call: TRBD2; j_call: TRBJ2-3; v_call: TRBV13; cdr3_aa: CASSPDLLAGGNGTDTQYF; cdr3_nt: TGTGCCAGCAGCCCGGATCTCCTAGCGGGAGGTAACGGGACAGATACGCAGTATTTT
d_call: .; j_call: TRBJ1-2; v_call: TRBV15; cdr3_aa: CATSRQVGTNYGYTF; cdr3_nt: TGTGCCACCAGCAGACAGGTCGGCACCAACTATGGCTACACCTTC
d_call: TRBD2; j_call: TRBJ2-2; v_call: TRBV5-4; cdr3_aa: CASSPPGAGLTGELFF; cdr3_nt: TGTGCCAGCAGCCCCCCAGGAGCGGGACTCACCGGGGAGCTGTTTTTT
d_call: TRBD2; j_call: TRBJ2-3; v_call: TRBV29-1; cdr3_aa: CSTGAGGLDTQYF; cdr3_nt: TGCAGCACAGGAGCGGGAGGGTTAGATACGCAGTATTTT
d_call: .; j_call: TRBJ1-2; v_call: TRBV7-2; cdr3_aa: CASSSRHLLYGYTF; cdr3_nt: TGTGCCAGCAGCTCCAGACACCTCCTCTATGGCTACACCTTC
d_call: TRBD2; j_call: TRBJ2-3; v_call: TRBV19; cdr3_aa: CASSPGLAYTQYF; cdr3_nt: TGTGCCAGTAGTCCGGGACTAGCTTATACGCAGTATTTT
d_call: TRBD2; j_call: TRBJ2-1; v_call: TRBV5-4; cdr3_aa: CASSRTSGTYNEQFF; cdr3_nt: TGTGCCAGCAGCCGGACTAGCGGGACCTACAATGAGCAGTTCTTC
d_call: .; j_call: TRBJ1-2; v_call: TRBV5-4; cdr3_aa: CASSFVQEISNYGYTF; cdr3_nt: TGTGCCAGCAGCTTCGTACAGGAGATCTCTAACTATGGCTACACCTTC
d_call: .; j_call: TRBJ1-2; v_call: TRBV9; cdr3_aa: CASSLGESPLYTF; cdr3_nt: TGTGCCAGCAGCCTTGGTGAAAGCCCTCTCTACACCTTC
d_call: .; j_call: TRBJ2-7; v_call: TRBV7-9; cdr3_aa: CASSPMDRDRHYEQYF; cdr3_nt: TGTGCCAGCAGCCCTATGGACCGGGATCGGCACTACGAGCAGTACTTC
d_call: .; j_call: TRBJ2-1; v_call: TRBV6-5; cdr3_aa: CASKTGSSYNEQFF; cdr3_nt: TGTGCCAGCAAAACAGGGAGCTCCTACAATGAGCAGTTCTTC
d_call: TRBD1; j_call: TRBJ2-7; v_call: TRBV6-5; cdr3_aa: CASRGQGRVYEQYF; cdr3_nt: TGTGCCAGCAGGGGACAGGGGCGGGTCTACGAGCAGTACTTC
d_call: TRBD1; j_call: TRBJ2-3; v_call: TRBV19; cdr3_aa: CASRKWDSPLDTQYF; cdr3_nt: TGTGCCAGTAGGAAATGGGACAGCCCATTAGATACGCAGTATTTT
d_call: .; j_call: TRBJ2-5; v_call: TRBV18; cdr3_aa: CASSPRSGQETQYF; cdr3_nt: TGTGCCAGCTCACCAAGATCAGGCCAAGAGACCCAGTACTTC
d_call: .; j_call: TRBJ1-2; v_call: TRBV21-1; cdr3_aa: CASSKTGGNYGYTF; cdr3_nt: TGTGCCAGCAGCAAAACAGGGGGCAACTATGGCTACACCTTC
d_call: .; j_call: TRBJ2-7; v_call: TRBV5-4; cdr3_aa: CASSSTSISYEQYF; cdr3_nt: TGTGCCAGCAGCTCGACTAGTATCTCCTACGAGCAGTACTTC
d_call: TRBD2; j_call: TRBJ2-1; v_call: TRBV29-1; cdr3_aa: CSADSGSSHGNEQFF; cdr3_nt: TGCAGCGCTGATAGCGGGAGCTCCCATGGGAATGAGCAGTTCTTC
d_call: .; j_call: TRBJ1-1; v_call: TRBV7-9; cdr3_aa: CASSLGQAEAFF; cdr3_nt: TGTGCCAGCAGCTTAGGACAGGCAGAAGCTTTCTTT
d_call: .; j_call: TRBJ1-2; v_call: TRBV4-3; cdr3_aa: CASSRTTSGSGGYTF; cdr3_nt: TGCGCCAGCAGCCGCACCACCTCAGGGTCCGGAGGCTACACCTTC
d_call: .; j_call: TRBJ2-1; v_call: TRBV12-5; cdr3_aa: CASGSGGYNEQFF; cdr3_nt: TGTGCTAGTGGCTCCGGAGGCTACAATGAGCAGTTCTTC
d_call: .; j_call: TRBJ1-2; v_call: TRBV4-3; cdr3_aa: CASSQDHSLLRYTF; cdr3_nt: TGCGCCAGCAGCCAAGACCACAGTTTACTCCGCTACACCTTC
d_call: TRBD2; j_call: TRBJ2-7; v_call: TRBV18; cdr3_aa: CASSPTSGSSYEQYF; cdr3_nt: TGTGCCAGCTCGCCTACTAGCGGGTCCTCCTACGAGCAGTACTTC
d_call: TRBD2; j_call: TRBJ2-5; v_call: TRBV7-6; cdr3_aa: CASSFSGNPQETQYF; cdr3_nt: TGTGCCAGCAGCTTTAGCGGGAACCCTCAAGAGACCCAGTACTTC
d_call: .; j_call: TRBJ1-2; v_call: TRBV7-2; cdr3_aa: CASSPTRGVGGYTF; cdr3_nt: TGTGCCAGCAGCCCGACTCGGGGGGTAGGTGGCTACACCTTC
d_call: TRBD2; j_call: TRBJ2-1; v_call: TRBV6-6; cdr3_aa: CASRPGTSGTGNEQFF; cdr3_nt: TGTGCCAGCAGACCCGGGACTAGCGGGACAGGCAATGAGCAGTTCTTC
d_call: TRBD1; j_call: TRBJ1-2; v_call: TRBV10-3; cdr3_aa: CAISDGQGGGYTF; cdr3_nt: TGTGCCATCAGTGATGGGCAGGGGGGCGGCTACACCTTC
d_call: .; j_call: TRBJ1-3; v_call: TRBV6-5; cdr3_aa: CASSPTGFSGNTIYF; cdr3_nt: TGTGCCAGCAGTCCAACAGGGTTCTCTGGAAACACCATATATTTT
d_call: .; j_call: TRBJ1-1; v_call: TRBV6-6; cdr3_aa: CASSYPFLF; cdr3_nt: TGTGCCAGCAGTTACCCGTTCCTCTTT
d_call: TRBD2; j_call: TRBJ2-2; v_call: TRBV5-1; cdr3_aa: CASSLLPSGNTGELFF; cdr3_nt: TGCGCCAGCAGCTTATTGCCTAGCGGGAACACCGGGGAGCTGTTTTTT
d_call: .; j_call: TRBJ1-3; v_call: TRBV10-3; cdr3_aa: CAISESYSSGNTIYF; cdr3_nt: TGTGCCATCAGTGAGTCCTATTCCTCTGGAAACACCATATATTTT
d_call: .; j_call: TRBJ1-3; v_call: TRBV30; cdr3_aa: CAWAHWQIVSDTIYF; cdr3_nt: TGTGCCTGGGCCCATTGGCAGATCGTCAGCGACACCATATATTTT
d_call: TRBD1; j_call: TRBJ1-5; v_call: TRBV18; cdr3_aa: CASSPPGMTGSGQPQHF; cdr3_nt: TGTGCCAGCTCACCACCGGGGATGACAGGGTCAGGACAGCCCCAGCATTTT
d_call: TRBD1; j_call: TRBJ1-1; v_call: TRBV19; cdr3_aa: CASIPPGGSNTEAFF; cdr3_nt: TGTGCCAGTATTCCGCCAGGGGGTTCGAACACTGAAGCTTTCTTT
d_call: .; j_call: TRBJ2-5; v_call: TRBV13; cdr3_aa: CASSPRETQYF; cdr3_nt: TGTGCCAGCAGCCCTCGAGAGACCCAGTACTTC
d_call: .; j_call: TRBJ2-5; v_call: TRBV11-2; cdr3_aa: CASSSYSLRDIRGQETQYF; cdr3_nt: TGTGCCAGCAGTTCCTATAGCCTCCGGGACATTAGGGGTCAAGAGACCCAGTACTTC
d_call: .; j_call: TRBJ2-2; v_call: TRBV6-6; cdr3_aa: CASSRSGELFF; cdr3_nt: TGTGCCAGCAGCCGTTCCGGGGAGCTGTTTTTT
d_call: .; j_call: TRBJ1-1; v_call: TRBV6-5; cdr3_aa: CASSSPGSNTEAFF; cdr3_nt: TGTGCCAGCAGTTCCCCGGGGAGCAACACTGAAGCTTTCTTT
d_call: TRBD2; j_call: TRBJ2-3; v_call: TRBV29-1; cdr3_aa: CSVSNLGTSGSDTQYF; cdr3_nt: TGCAGCGTTTCGAATCTCGGGACTAGCGGGAGTGATACGCAGTATTTT
d_call: .; j_call: TRBJ1-1; v_call: TRBV4-2; cdr3_aa: CASSQDGGDLWTEAFF; cdr3_nt: TGTGCCAGCAGCCAAGATGGCGGGGACTTATGGACTGAAGCTTTCTTT
d_call: TRBD2; j_call: TRBJ2-2; v_call: TRBV4-3; cdr3_aa: CASSTPHPAGGPGGELFF; cdr3_nt: TGCGCCAGCAGCACCCCCCATCCAGCGGGAGGGCCCGGCGGGGAGCTGTTTTTT
d_call: .; j_call: TRBJ1-2; v_call: TRBV6-6; cdr3_aa: CASSLQESNYGYTF; cdr3_nt: TGTGCCAGCAGCCTACAGGAATCTAACTATGGCTACACCTTC
d_call: TRBD2; j_call: TRBJ2-5; v_call: TRBV4-3; cdr3_aa: CASSQESGQGLAGVETQYF; cdr3_nt: TGCGCCAGCAGCCAAGAAAGCGGACAAGGACTAGCGGGAGTCGAGACCCAGTACTTC
d_call: .; j_call: TRBJ2-7; v_call: TRBV18; cdr3_aa: CASSPRRDSIYDEQYF; cdr3_nt: TGTGCCAGCTCACCACGCCGGGACTCTATCTATGACGAGCAGTACTTC
d_call: .; j_call: TRBJ1-4; v_call: TRBV28; cdr3_aa: CASRAGNEKLFF; cdr3_nt: TGTGCCAGCAGGGCGGGGAATGAAAAACTGTTTTTT
d_call: .; j_call: TRBJ1-2; v_call: TRBV7-9; cdr3_aa: CASSLNRVGYGYTF; cdr3_nt: TGTGCCAGCAGCTTAAACAGGGTTGGCTATGGCTACACCTTC
d_call: TRBD1; j_call: TRBJ1-3; v_call: TRBV5-4; cdr3_aa: CASSLTTGGAGNTIYF; cdr3_nt: TGTGCCAGCAGCTTAACCACAGGGGGCGCGGGAAACACCATATATTTT
d_call: TRBD1; j_call: TRBJ1-1; v_call: TRBV7-9; cdr3_aa: CASSLGQGVSEAFF; cdr3_nt: TGTGCCAGCAGCTTAGGACAGGGAGTCTCTGAAGCTTTCTTT
d_call: TRBD2; j_call: TRBJ2-5; v_call: TRBV30; cdr3_aa: CAWRLAGLETQYF; cdr3_nt: TGTGCCTGGCGACTAGCGGGGTTAGAGACCCAGTACTTC
d_call: .; j_call: TRBJ1-1; v_call: TRBV9; cdr3_aa: CASSAKTDMNTEAFF; cdr3_nt: TGTGCCAGCAGCGCTAAAACCGACATGAACACTGAAGCTTTCTTT
d_call: .; j_call: TRBJ1-1; v_call: TRBV27; cdr3_aa: CASSFRGAEAFF; cdr3_nt: TGTGCCAGCAGTTTCCGCGGGGCTGAAGCTTTCTTT
d_call: .; j_call: TRBJ1-2; v_call: TRBV7-2; cdr3_aa: CASSSFRTRYYGYTF; cdr3_nt: TGTGCCAGCAGCTCATTCCGGACACGCTACTATGGCTACACCTTC
d_call: .; j_call: TRBJ2-5; v_call: TRBV30; cdr3_aa: CAWSVQAGPQETQYF; cdr3_nt: TGTGCCTGGAGTGTACAGGCCGGGCCCCAAGAGACCCAGTACTTC